This T cell receptor beta chain is drawn from a study of cytomegalovirus exposure and HLA in healthy donors. This clone has just a few counts. Its antigen is not identified. Among the donors, all were healthy bone marrow donors. Both 60 Vbeta primers and 13 Jbeta primers went into the PCR. Repertoires were generated with immunoSEQ multiplex PCR, while TCRdb's copy carries only in-frame clones and drops some. The data contain under 150,000 clones, 75% to 85% of them singletons. Study results and limitations: A later analysis found common viral pathogens apparently linked to several of the most significant clusters.

The V gene lost 3 bases and the J gene lost 1 base, with 9 bases spanning the gap. From germline, CDR1 is SGDLS and CDR2 YYNGEE. This CDR3 has 14 amino acids. This clonotype originated in a male donor in good health and CMV-seropositive. V is TRBV9 and J is TRBJ2-3, with D perhaps matching TRBD2 (5 bases). The specimen was PBMCs. The CDR3 DNA follows: TGTGCCAGCAGCGGATTGAGGGGCACAGATACGCAGTATTTT. Amino acids: CASSGLRGTDTQYF.